This T cell receptor beta chain derives from a study of blood T cells in healthy people across ages. Points from the study as a whole: Measured against age, TCR beta diversity per million T cells decreased in a roughly linear manner.

This clonotype has only a few counts. Its antigen is not known. V was pared by 4 bases and J by 2 bases, with 11 bases between. CDR1 is SEHNR, CDR2 FQNEAQ, per germline (reference sequence). CDR3 size: 14 residues. Then a second PCR, running about 6 to 12 cycles, was carried out with a sample-barcoded 5' primer and a J-beta primer mix. Each TCR beta cDNA got a 12-nucleotide random molecular identifier. TCRdb used MiXCR to reprocess the 5' RACE reads, holding one entry per CDR3 protein. Among about 650,000 distinct CDR3 sequences, about 30% were seen once, and the ten largest hold 15%. This chain uses TRBV7-9 with TRBJ1-1, with D uncertain. Sequenced: blood. The receptor was derived from a woman older than 75 in good health. For the CDR3, the DNA is TGTGCCAGCAGCTCTAAAGCTGCAAACACTGAAGCTTTCTTT. Translation: CASSSKAANTEAFF.